These 14 T cell receptor beta chains originate from one sample sequenced in a study of shared clonotypes between healthy human individuals. TCRdb's table, derived via immunoSEQ multiplex PCR, lists solely in-frame clones and lacks some. Of some 2,400,000 clones listed, under 97% were seen once; the top ten hold approximately 0.13%. Source material: naive CD4+ T cells sorted from blood. This sample's subset: CD45RA+ positively selected. The receptors were gathered from a young man in good health.

The chain is built from TRBV29-1 and TRBJ2-7; 7 bases fit TRBD1. Trimming cost V 1 base and J 4 bases; bases outside gene matches: 10. The germline V gene has CDR1 SQVTM and CDR2 ANQGSEA. This CDR3 has 15 residues. CDR3 region: CSVEGDSRSYYEQYF. In DNA, the CDR3 is TGCAGCGTTGAAGGGGACAGCCGATCATATTACGAGCAGTACTTC.

V usage is TRBV5-4 and J usage is TRBJ1-2; TRBD1 aligns across 7 bases. Germline V lookup: CDR1 SGHNT, CDR2 YYREEE (reference sequence). The CDR3 has 14 amino acids. V shed 3 bases and J 2 bases; nucleotides not matched to a gene: 4. The CDR3 sequence is CASSSSGGNYGYTF. DNA for the CDR3: TGTGCCAGCAGCTCCTCAGGGGGAAACTATGGCTACACCTTC.

The sample holds one count of this clone. CDR3: CASSSRQGGETQYF. CDR3 DNA sequence: TGTGCCAGCAGCTCGCGACAGGGGGGCGAGACCCAGTACTTC. This rearrangement joins TRBV7-2 to TRBJ2-5, with 9 bases identical to TRBD1. The CDR3 length is 14 residues. V was pared by 4 bases and J by 5 bases, with 5 bases of the junction left unmatched. CDR1 and CDR2 (germline): SGHTA, FQGNSA.

V is TRBV9 and J is TRBJ2-2, with 11 nucleotides matching TRBD1. After removal of 0 bases from V and 3 bases from J, the junction contained 7 bases not matched to a gene. The CDR3 consists of 18 residues. In germline, CDR1 is SGDLS, CDR2 YYNGEE. The CDR3, as DNA: TGTGCCAGCAGCGTAGCTACCGGGACAGGGGGGGACACCGGGGAGCTGTTTTTT. Translating it yields CASSVATGTGGDTGELFF.

The chain joins TRBV2 to TRBJ1-1, with TRBD1 matching 7 bases. Per germline, CDR1 SNHLY and CDR2 FYNNEI. V gave up 5 bases and J gave up 4 bases; unmatched junction bases: 7. The CDR3 extends over 14 amino acids. The CDR3 is CASSSQGQGTEAFF. The CDR3 DNA is TGTGCCAGCAGTTCACAGGGGCAGGGCACTGAAGCTTTCTTT.

The rearrangement uses TRBV6-6 and TRBJ2-1; 12 positions agree with TRBD2. This CDR3 has 16 residues. Germline CDR1 and CDR2: MNHNY and SVGAGI (reference sequence). Trimming at V came to 1 base and at J to 7 bases, leaving 5 bases not matched to a gene. The CDR3 nucleotides are TGTGCCAGCAGTTACTATGCCCTAGCGGGGGGGAATGAGCAGTTCTTC. Its protein product is CASSYYALAGGNEQFF.

The chain uses TRBV5-1 and TRBJ2-5, with TRBD2 identical over 11 bases. This CDR3 has 15 residues. The germline CDR1 and CDR2 sequences are SGHRS and YFSETQ. V gave up 0 bases and J gave up 5 bases; unmatched junction bases: 3. CDR3 nucleotide sequence: TGCGCCAGCAGCTTGGGACTAGCGGGGACGGAGACCCAGTACTTC. Translated: CASSLGLAGTETQYF. The full variable domain, rest sourced from reference TRBV5-1 and TRBJ2-5, is KAGVTQTPRYLIKTRGQQVTLSCSPISGHRSVSWYQQTPGQGLQFLFEYFSETQRNKGNFPGRFSGRQFSNSRSEMNVSTLELGDSALYLCASSLGLAGTETQYFGPGTRLLVL.

V is TRBV5-1 and J is TRBJ1-1; D not certain. Trimming shortened V by 3 bases and J by 1 base, and 7 bases separated the two germline ends. The CDR3 is 13 amino acids. Germline loops: CDR1 SGHRS, CDR2 YFSETQ. The CDR3 nucleotides are TGCGCCAGCAGCTCACAAACGAACACTGAAGCTTTCTTT. Translating gives CASSSQTNTEAFF.

This clone was counted only a few times. The chain recombines TRBV30 with TRBJ1-1; TRBD1 might be the D (5 bases). CDR1 is GTSNPN and CDR2 is SVGIG in the germline V gene (reference sequence). V dropped 4 bases and J dropped 3 bases, with 12 bases sitting between them. The CDR3 has 13 residues. The CDR3 reads CAWKDREDTEAFF. The CDR3 DNA sequence: TGTGCCTGGAAAGACAGAGAAGACACTGAAGCTTTCTTT.

Worth noting for this clone: Other DNA sequences in the same sample also yield this CDR3. The chain carries TRBV5-1 and TRBJ2-1; D not certain. Germline CDR1 reads SGHRS; CDR2 reads YFSETQ. Trimming pared 4 bases from V and 0 bases from J, leaving 11 bases between. CDR3 length equals 15 residues. The CDR3 protein is CASSPGPSSYNEQFF. CDR3 DNA sequence: TGCGCCAGCAGCCCAGGCCCTAGCTCCTACAATGAGCAGTTCTTC.

This clone has just a few counts. This chain links TRBV5-4 with TRBJ1-1, with 7 bases matching TRBD1. The CDR3 contains 15 residues. Germline assignment: CDR1 SGHNT and CDR2 YYREEE (reference sequence). V lost 0 bases and J lost 5; bases outside the gene matches: 7. The CDR3 reads CASSLDEGARTEAFF. The CDR3 coding sequence is TGTGCCAGCAGCTTGGACGAGGGGGCGCGTACTGAAGCTTTCTTT.

The chain combines TRBV2 with TRBJ1-2; no clear D. This CDR3 has 13 residues. Per the germline V gene, CDR1 is SNHLY and CDR2 is FYNNEI. V lost 2 bases and J 13 bases, leaving 17 bases between the germline ends. CDR3 DNA sequence: TGTGCCAGCAGTGAATCGGCAGGCGGCGACTGCACCTTC. This encodes CASSESAGGDCTF. Complete variable domain (other parts from reference TRBV2 and TRBJ1-2): EPEVTQTPSHQVTQMGQEVILRCVPISNHLYFYWYRQILGQKVEFLVSFYNNEISEKSEIFDDQFSVERPDGSNFTLKIRSTKLEDSAMYFCASSESAGGDCTFGSGTRLTVV.

The V and J genes are TRBV7-2 and TRBJ2-7; 7 bases fit TRBD1. V dropped 3 bases and J dropped 0; count of bases not matched to a gene: 2. Germline V CDR1 and CDR2: SGHTA, FQGNSA. The CDR3 contains 14 residues. The CDR3 spells CASSFEGASYEQYF. DNA for the CDR3: TGTGCCAGCAGCTTCGAGGGGGCCTCCTACGAGCAGTACTTC.

The chain carries TRBV18 and TRBJ2-5, with 10 bases lining up with TRBD2. Per germline, CDR1 KGHSH and CDR2 LQKENI. This CDR3 spans 16 amino acids. The ends lost 3 bases at V and 0 bases at J; junction bases unmatched: 4. CDR3 in amino acids: CASSPTGTSDQETQYF. In nucleotides, the CDR3 is TGTGCCAGCTCACCCACAGGGACTAGCGACCAAGAGACCCAGTACTTC.